This note documents a single TCR beta chain sequence. This record belongs to a study of blood T cell repertoires in COVID-19. In the study's own analysis: Reference gene primer amplification gave estimated nucleated cell counts. The repertoire was sequenced with immunoSEQ multiplex PCR; TCRdb's copy has only in-frame clones and lacks some. From that table come the V and J calls and clone size; the DNA was used to work out D and trimming. The table includes some 220,000 clones, over 75% detected once. The V gene's germline CDR1 is ENHRY and CDR2 SYGVKD. V was trimmed by 6 bases and J by 5 bases, leaving 5 bases between them. The CDR3 contains 12 residues.

This receptor was taken from a woman aged 70-85 years with COVID-19, enrolled during active disease. The chain is built from TRBV10-3 and TRBJ1-6; D gene unclear. Sequencing was performed on peripheral blood. CDR3 in DNA: TGTGCCATCAGCGCTAATAATTCACCCCTCCACTTT. Translating it yields CAISANNSPLHF.